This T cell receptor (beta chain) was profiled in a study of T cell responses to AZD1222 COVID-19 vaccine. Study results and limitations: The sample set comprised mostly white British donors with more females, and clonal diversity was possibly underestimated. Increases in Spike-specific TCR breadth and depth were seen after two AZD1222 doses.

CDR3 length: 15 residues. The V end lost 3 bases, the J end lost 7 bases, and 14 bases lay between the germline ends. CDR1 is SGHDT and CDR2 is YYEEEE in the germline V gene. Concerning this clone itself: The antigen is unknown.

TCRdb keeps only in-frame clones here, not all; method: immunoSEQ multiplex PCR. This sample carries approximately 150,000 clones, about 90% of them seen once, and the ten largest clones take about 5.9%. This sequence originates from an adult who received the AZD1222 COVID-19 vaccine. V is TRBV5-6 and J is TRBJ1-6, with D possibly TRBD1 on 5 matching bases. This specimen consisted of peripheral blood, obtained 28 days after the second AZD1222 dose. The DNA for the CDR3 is TGTGCCAGCAGCTGGGAGGGACGGGGCAATTCACCCCTCCACTTT. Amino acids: CASSWEGRGNSPLHF.